This TCR beta chain was found in a study of blood T cells in healthy people across ages. The study's findings and limits: The fall in TCR beta diversity per million T cells was roughly linear with age. It was the long-lived donors that had more naive CD4+ cells and higher diversity than aged donors.

Using a J-beta primer mix together with a sample-barcoded 5' primer, a second PCR was run for roughly 6 to 12 cycles. Every cDNA molecule bore a tag from a template-switch adaptor containing 12 random nucleotides. TCRdb re-called the 5' RACE reads with MiXCR, one entry per CDR3 protein. The repertoire holds approximately 800,000 distinct CDR3 sequences, roughly 46% seen once, with over 15% in the top ten. This CDR3 contains 13 residues. This clonotype was observed a single time. Its target is unknown. The sequence was collected from an elderly man in good health. This rearrangement joins TRBV21-1 to TRBJ2-7. TRBV21-1 is a listed pseudogene. Specimen: blood. CDR3 region: CASSNADLYEQYF. DNA of the CDR3: TGTGCCAGCAGCAATGCAGACCTCTACGAGCAGTACTTC.